This TCR beta chain was sequenced for a study of CD8 T cells in Susac syndrome. RNA amounts of roughly 0.5 to 1 ug underwent reverse transcription with random hexamers. The amplification used immunoSEQ multiplex PCR on TCR beta CDR3; it spanned 54 Vbeta and 13 Jbeta. TCRdb reprocessed the immunoSEQ multiplex PCR reads with MiXCR, giving one entry per CDR3 protein. The sample comprises 150,000 to 180,000 distinct CDR3 sequences, around 95% of which are singletons, and approximately 0.15% rests with the top ten. Sequencing of TCR beta was undertaken in CD8+ and CD4+ T cells derived from blood. FACS was used to enrich TEMRA cells, whereas the CD8+ and CD4+ T cells were obtained by negative isolation. This clonotype is a singleton in its sample. Trimming cost V 4 bases and J 5 bases, with 15 bases left between them. There are 14 residues in the CDR3. Germline CDR1 SGHRS, CDR2 YFSETQ.

The sample taken for sequencing was CD8+ T cells from PBMCs. J is TRBJ1-1 and V is TRBV5-1; unclear D gene. This receptor was taken from a human donor with multiple sclerosis. The CDR3 DNA reads TGCGCCAGCAGCCCCCGACACACTGGGACTGAAGCTTTCTTT. It is translated as CASSPRHTGTEAFF.